The entry below describes one T cell receptor beta chain. This may be a read error: a much more frequent sequence differs by one nucleotide. The data belong to a study of tumor and adjacent non-tumor tissue in lung cancer. RNA was extracted from bulk tissue without any cell sorting. Germline loops: CDR1 SGHAT, CDR2 FQDESV (reference sequence). The CDR3 spans 14 residues. A modified ARM-PCR protocol with three rounds of nested PCR amplified TCRbeta. TCRdb re-analysed the multiplex PCR reads in MiXCR, keeping a single row per CDR3 protein. In the table there are approximately 140,000 distinct CDR3 sequences, around 65% of which are singletons.

The rearrangement links TRBV11-1 to TRBJ2-4; possibly TRBD1 for D (6 bases). The sequence was obtained from a man aged 55 to 70 with small cell lung cancer. The sequenced sample consisted of lung tumor tissue. CDR3 DNA: TGTGTCAGCAGCCCTTCGGACAGACAAAACATTCAGTACTTC. Amino acid sequence: CVSSPSDRQNIQYF.